Listed here are 23 T cell receptor beta chains from one sample, sequenced in a study of PD-L1 blockade in urothelial cancer. Using immunoSEQ multiplex PCR, the repertoire was profiled, and TCRdb retains in-frame clones only, with some absent. In the table there are tens of thousands of clones, roughly 80% of which are singletons. The time point: peripheral blood 6 weeks after treatment start. This specimen was PBMCs, taken around atezolizumab (anti-PD-L1) treatment. These receptor sequences come from a man aged 65-85 years with urothelial cancer.

The rearrangement joins TRBV28 to TRBJ2-2; 7 bases agree with TRBD1. The germline V gene has CDR1 MDHEN and CDR2 SYDVKM. The ends lost 2 bases at V and 6 bases at J; junction bases unmatched: 6. The CDR3 has 15 amino acids. The CDR3 region is CASSLGDRVSGELFF. CDR3 bases: TGTGCCAGCAGTTTAGGAGACAGGGTGTCCGGGGAGCTGTTTTTT.

The V call is TRBV9, the J call TRBJ2-3, with a tentative D call TRBD1 (6 bases). V lost 4 bases and J 6 bases, leaving 18 bases between the germline ends. CDR1 and CDR2 (germline): SGDLS, YYNGEE. The CDR3 is 15 amino acids. CDR3 sequence (DNA): TGTGCCAGCAGCCTTGGACTGGACCAGGGGGATACGCAGTATTTT. Its protein product is CASSLGLDQGDTQYF.

The rearrangement uses TRBV5-4 and TRBJ2-2, with 8 bases matching TRBD1. Germline assignment: CDR1 SGHNT and CDR2 YYREEE (reference sequence). The CDR3 consists of 15 residues. Losses at the gene ends were 1 base for V and 6 bases for J; bases not matched to a gene: 5. CDR3 loop: CASSLRAGGPGELFF. The DNA of the CDR3 is TGTGCCAGCAGCTTGAGGGCAGGGGGCCCCGGGGAGCTGTTTTTT.

This clone showed up just once. This chain links TRBV27 with TRBJ2-1, with TRBD1 matching over 10 bases. The CDR3 consists of 18 residues. Germline CDR1 MNHEY, CDR2 SMNVEV (reference sequence). V trimming: 5 bases; J trimming: 1 base; junction bases outside the gene matches: 11. The CDR3: CASSPMVADRGSYNEQFF. The CDR3 DNA reads as TGTGCCAGCAGTCCGATGGTGGCGGACAGGGGGTCCTACAATGAGCAGTTCTTC.

The chain joins TRBV28 to TRBJ2-7, with 12 bases that match TRBD2. Germline V gene lookup returns CDR1 MDHEN and CDR2 SYDVKM. V lost 4 bases and J lost 6; bases outside the gene matches: 10. This CDR3 has 16 amino acids. CDR3 residues: CASSSPTSGSSTEQYF. The CDR3 DNA reads as TGTGCCAGCAGTTCCCCGACTAGCGGGAGTAGTACCGAGCAGTACTTC.

V usage is TRBV11-2 and J usage is TRBJ2-2, with TRBD1 as a possible D gene (6 bases). The V gene's germline CDR1 is SGHAT and CDR2 FQNNGV. The CDR3 loop spans 16 amino acids. Trimming left V 5 bases short and J 1 base short, with 14 bases between. The chain's CDR3 is CASSRDTWQNTGELFF. The CDR3 DNA reads as TGTGCCAGCAGCCGGGACACCTGGCAGAACACCGGGGAGCTGTTTTTT.

The chain employs TRBV29-1 and TRBJ1-2, with D possibly TRBD1 on 6 matching bases. Germline V CDR1 and CDR2: SQVTM, ANQGSEA. The length of the CDR3 is 16 residues. V was pared by 0 bases and J by 1 base, with 15 bases between. The CDR3 bases are TGCAGCGTTGAAGATCAAGGGGAAGGGGGTAACTATGGCTACACCTTC. Its protein is CSVEDQGEGGNYGYTF.

The chain uses TRBV4-1 and TRBJ1-5, with 11 bases matching TRBD1. V trimming: 0 bases; J trimming: 6 bases; junction bases outside the gene matches: 13. Germline-derived CDR1 and CDR2 are MGHRA and YSYEKL. The CDR3 has 19 residues. CDR3 in DNA: TGCGCCAGCAGCCAAGAGACCGAGCCAGGGACAGGGGGTTTTCAGCCCCAGCATTTT. This encodes CASSQETEPGTGGFQPQHF.

The J gene is TRBJ2-2, the V gene TRBV2; TRBD2 is a possible D gene (5 bases). V was cut by 4 bases and J by 8 bases, with 8 bases left in between. The CDR3 runs to 12 residues. Germline V gene data show CDR1 as SNHLY and CDR2 as FYNNEI. CDR3 sequence (DNA): TGTGCCAGCAGTGTGGAGGCGGGGGAGCTGTTTTTT. It is translated as CASSVEAGELFF.

The gene calls are TRBV19 and TRBJ1-5; perhaps TRBD1 as D (6 bases). Germline V gene data show CDR1 as LNHDA and CDR2 as SQIVND (reference sequence). This CDR3 contains 14 residues. V lost 3 bases to trimming and J lost 5 bases, with 11 bases between them. The CDR3 nucleotides read TGTGCCAGTAGTATTCAGGGGCTAGATCAGCCCCAGCATTTT. Residues: CASSIQGLDQPQHF. The full variable domain, in which reference TRBV19 and TRBJ1-5 provide the parts outside the CDR3, is DGGITQSPKYLFRKEGQNVTLSCEQNLNHDAMYWYRQDPGQGLRLIYYSQIVNDFQKGDIAEGYSVSREKKESFPLTVTSAQKNPTAFYLCASSIQGLDQPQHFGDGTRLSIL.

The chain joins TRBV6-1 to TRBJ2-7; 9 positions agree with TRBD1. The CDR3 spans 14 residues. The trim removed 4 bases at V and 2 bases at J, leaving 3 bases unmatched. CDR1 and CDR2 from the germline V gene are MNHNS and SASEGT. In DNA, the CDR3 is TGTGCCAGCAGTGGCGGGACAGGGCCCTACGAGCAGTACTTC. It yields the protein CASSGGTGPYEQYF.

The V call is TRBV7-2, the J call TRBJ1-5; no reliable D call. Germline CDR1 reads SGHTA; CDR2 reads FQGNSA. Between the trimmed V and J ends, which lost 5 bases and 7 bases, there was a span of 12 bases. CDR3 length: 13 amino acids. The CDR3 DNA reads TGTGCCAGCAGCCGGGAGCGAGAACAGCCCCAGCATTTT. This gives the protein CASSREREQPQHF. The variable domain in full, with the rest retrieved from reference TRBV7-2 and TRBJ1-5, is GAGVSQSPSNKVTEKGKDVELRCDPISGHTALYWYRQSLGQGLEFLIYFQGNSAPDKSGLPSDRFSAERTGGSVSTLTIQRTQQEDSAVYLCASSREREQPQHFGDGTRLSIL.

The chain has TRBV11-2 and TRBJ1-4; tentative D call: TRBD1 (5 bases). Germline V CDR1 and CDR2: SGHAT, FQNNGV. The CDR3 runs to 17 residues. With 1 base removed from V and 7 bases from J, the gap between germline ends came to 19 bases. The CDR3 DNA is TGTGCCAGCAGCTTAGGCGGAGGGACCTTCGTCGTTGAAAAACTGTTTTTT. Protein sequence: CASSLGGGTFVVEKLFF.

The rearrangement links TRBV6-5 to TRBJ2-7, with 12 bases that match TRBD2. V was clipped by 10 bases and J by 2 bases; unmatched bases: 6. Germline V gives CDR1 MNHEY, CDR2 SVGAGI. CDR3 length equals 14 residues. For the CDR3, the DNA is TGTGCCACCAGGACTAGCGGGACCACCTACGAGCAGTACTTC. This gives the protein CATRTSGTTYEQYF.

V gene TRBV28 combines with J gene TRBJ2-7, with D tentatively TRBD1 (6 bases). Per the germline V gene, CDR1 is MDHEN and CDR2 is SYDVKM. The V end lost 5 bases, the J end lost 5 bases, and 19 bases lay between the germline ends. The length of the CDR3 is 15 residues. The CDR3 sequence is CASSAWTQQGDEQYF. DNA of the CDR3: TGTGCCAGCAGTGCCTGGACCCAACAGGGCGACGAGCAGTACTTC. The full variable domain, completed using reference TRBV28 and TRBJ2-7, is DVKVTQSSRYLVKRTGEKVFLECVQDMDHENMFWYRQDPGLGLRLIYFSYDVKMKEKGDIPEGYSVSREKKERFSLILESASTNQTSMYLCASSAWTQQGDEQYFGPGTRLTVT.

The chain combines TRBV10-1 with TRBJ2-3; no definite D call. CDR3 size: 14 residues. Germline V gene sequence: CDR1 WNHNN, CDR2 SYGVQD (reference sequence). The germline V and J ends were trimmed by 0 bases and 5 bases, with 9 bases remaining between them. The CDR3 sequence: CASSESLAKDTQYF. CDR3 DNA: TGCGCCAGCAGTGAGTCGTTAGCAAAAGATACGCAGTATTTT.

This clone was recorded only once. The gene calls are TRBV5-1 and TRBJ2-3; 8 bases align to TRBD2. V was clipped by 9 bases and J by 0 bases; unmatched bases: 6. Germline CDR1 is SGHRS and CDR2 is YFSETQ. The CDR3 covers 14 residues. The CDR3 loop reads CATTSGVSTDTQYF. The CDR3, as DNA: TGCGCCACCACTAGCGGTGTGAGCACAGATACGCAGTATTTT.

The chain is built from TRBV2 and TRBJ1-1; D ambiguous. Germline lookup yields CDR1 SNHLY and CDR2 FYNNEI. Trimming pared 6 bases from V and 0 bases from J, leaving 8 bases between. The CDR3 is made up of 13 amino acids. The CDR3 DNA follows: TGTGCCAGCAGGAGGGAGATGAACACTGAAGCTTTCTTT. It translates to CASRREMNTEAFF.

The CDR3 region is CASSQLAGVGETQYF. Here the CDR3 DNA reads TGTGCCAGCAGTCAACTAGCGGGAGTTGGAGAGACCCAGTACTTC. This sequence joins TRBV6-1 and TRBJ2-5, with 11 bases that match TRBD2. The CDR3 has 15 residues. The germline gives CDR1 MNHNS, CDR2 SASEGT. V lost 5 bases to trimming and J lost 4 bases; unmatched junction nucleotides: 6.

This chain uses TRBV28 with TRBJ2-7, with no clear D. The CDR3 length is 12 residues. With 5 bases removed from V and 2 bases from J, the gap between germline ends came to 7 bases. Germline loops: CDR1 MDHEN, CDR2 SYDVKM. CDR3 sequence reads: CASSLAAYEQYF. In DNA, the CDR3 is TGTGCCAGCAGTCTGGCCGCCTACGAGCAGTACTTC.

The chain recombines TRBV18 with TRBJ2-7; 8 positions agree with TRBD2. The CDR3 is made up of 17 amino acids. V was clipped by 0 bases and J by 3 bases; unmatched bases: 10. Germline CDR1 and CDR2: KGHSH and LQKENI. This CDR3 is CASSPPLGGDGYYEQYF. CDR3 coding DNA: TGTGCCAGCTCACCACCGCTCGGGGGGGATGGATACTACGAGCAGTACTTC.

V is TRBV19 and J is TRBJ1-2, with a possible D match to TRBD1 (6 bases). The CDR3 sequence is 16 residues long. Germline V gene lookup returns CDR1 LNHDA and CDR2 SQIVND (reference sequence). Deletions cut 1 base from V and 5 bases from J, with 17 bases between. CDR3 sequence: CASSIGVFGQTYGYTF. The CDR3, as DNA: TGTGCCAGTAGTATAGGAGTATTTGGACAGACTTATGGCTACACCTTC.

The table lists this clone with a count of one. This rearrangement joins TRBV7-9 to TRBJ2-7; D perhaps matches TRBD1 (6 bases). V lost 5 bases to trimming and J lost 2 bases, with 10 bases between them. There are 13 residues in the CDR3. Germline CDR1 SEHNR, CDR2 FQNEAQ (reference sequence). As DNA, the CDR3 is TGTGCCAGCAGCGGCAGGGGTCCCTACGAGCAGTACTTC. It yields the protein CASSGRGPYEQYF.